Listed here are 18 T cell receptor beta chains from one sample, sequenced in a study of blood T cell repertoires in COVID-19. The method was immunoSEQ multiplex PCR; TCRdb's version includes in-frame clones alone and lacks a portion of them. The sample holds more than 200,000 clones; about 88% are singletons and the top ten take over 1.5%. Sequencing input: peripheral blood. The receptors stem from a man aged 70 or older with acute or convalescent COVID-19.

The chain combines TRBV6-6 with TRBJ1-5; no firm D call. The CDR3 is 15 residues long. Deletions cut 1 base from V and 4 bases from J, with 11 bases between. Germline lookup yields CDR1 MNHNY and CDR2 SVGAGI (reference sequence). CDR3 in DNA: TGTGCCAGCAGTTACTACAAACAGCTGAATCAGCCCCAGCATTTT. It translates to CASSYYKQLNQPQHF.

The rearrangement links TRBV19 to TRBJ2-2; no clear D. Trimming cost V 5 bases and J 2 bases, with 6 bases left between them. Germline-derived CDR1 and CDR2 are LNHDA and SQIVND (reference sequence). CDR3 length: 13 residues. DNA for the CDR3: TGTGCCAGTAGTGCAGAAAACACCGGGGAGCTGTTTTTT. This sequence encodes CASSAENTGELFF.

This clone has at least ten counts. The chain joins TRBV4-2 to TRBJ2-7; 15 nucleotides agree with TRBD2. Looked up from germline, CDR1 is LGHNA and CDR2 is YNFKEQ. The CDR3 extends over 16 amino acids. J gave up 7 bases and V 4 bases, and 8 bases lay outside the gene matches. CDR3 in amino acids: CASSPNPGLAGGEQYF. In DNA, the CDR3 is TGTGCCAGCAGCCCCAACCCGGGACTAGCGGGGGGAGAGCAGTACTTC.

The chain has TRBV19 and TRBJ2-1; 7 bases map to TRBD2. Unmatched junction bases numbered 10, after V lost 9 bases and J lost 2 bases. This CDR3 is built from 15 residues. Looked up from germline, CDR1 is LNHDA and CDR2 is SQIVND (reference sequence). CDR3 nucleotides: TGTGCCAGCTCTGGCCTGGCGGGAGCCTACAATGAGCAGTTCTTC. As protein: CASSGLAGAYNEQFF.

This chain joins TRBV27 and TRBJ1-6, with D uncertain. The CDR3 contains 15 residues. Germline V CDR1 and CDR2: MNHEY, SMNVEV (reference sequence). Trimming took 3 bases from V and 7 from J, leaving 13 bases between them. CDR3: CASSLDGTGNSPLHF. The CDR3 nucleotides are TGTGCCAGCAGTTTGGACGGCACGGGGAATTCACCCCTCCACTTT.

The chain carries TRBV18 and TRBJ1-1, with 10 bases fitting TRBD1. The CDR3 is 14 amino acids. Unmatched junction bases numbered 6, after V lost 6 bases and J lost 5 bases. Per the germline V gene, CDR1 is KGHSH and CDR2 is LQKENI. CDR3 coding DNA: TGTGCCAGCTCCCTAGACAGGGGGCGGACTGAAGCTTTCTTT. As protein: CASSLDRGRTEAFF.

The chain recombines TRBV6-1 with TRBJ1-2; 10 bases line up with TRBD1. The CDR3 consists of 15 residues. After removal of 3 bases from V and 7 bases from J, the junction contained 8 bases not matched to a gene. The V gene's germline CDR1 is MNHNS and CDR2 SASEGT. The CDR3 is CASSEQDRGLAGYTF. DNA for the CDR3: TGTGCCAGCAGTGAGCAAGACAGGGGGCTTGCTGGCTACACCTTC.

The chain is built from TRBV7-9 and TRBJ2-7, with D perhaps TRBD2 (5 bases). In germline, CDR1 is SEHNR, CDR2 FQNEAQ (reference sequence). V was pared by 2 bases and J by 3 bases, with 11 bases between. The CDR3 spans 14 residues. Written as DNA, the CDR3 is TGTGCCAGCAGCTTAACGGACTCCGTCTACGAGCAGTACTTC. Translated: CASSLTDSVYEQYF.

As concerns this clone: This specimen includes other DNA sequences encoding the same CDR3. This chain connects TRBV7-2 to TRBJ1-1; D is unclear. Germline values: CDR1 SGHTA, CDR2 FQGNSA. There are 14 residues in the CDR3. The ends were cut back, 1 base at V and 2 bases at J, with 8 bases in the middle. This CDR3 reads CASSLVPGNTEAFF. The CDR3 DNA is TGTGCCAGCAGCTTAGTTCCGGGTAACACTGAAGCTTTCTTT.

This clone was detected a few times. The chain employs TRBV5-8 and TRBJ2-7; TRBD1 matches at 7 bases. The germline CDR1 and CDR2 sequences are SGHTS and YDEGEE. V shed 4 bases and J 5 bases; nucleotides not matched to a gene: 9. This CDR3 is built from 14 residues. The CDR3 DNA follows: TGTGCCAGCAGCCCCTGGACTGGACAGGACGAGCAGTACTTC. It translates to CASSPWTGQDEQYF.

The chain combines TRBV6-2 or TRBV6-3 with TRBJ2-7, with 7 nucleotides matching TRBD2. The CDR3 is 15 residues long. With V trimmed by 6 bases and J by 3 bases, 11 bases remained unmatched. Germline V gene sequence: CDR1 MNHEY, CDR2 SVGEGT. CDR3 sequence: CASSGLSGTGYEQYF. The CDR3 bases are TGTGCCAGCAGCGGACTAAGCGGGACGGGCTACGAGCAGTACTTC.

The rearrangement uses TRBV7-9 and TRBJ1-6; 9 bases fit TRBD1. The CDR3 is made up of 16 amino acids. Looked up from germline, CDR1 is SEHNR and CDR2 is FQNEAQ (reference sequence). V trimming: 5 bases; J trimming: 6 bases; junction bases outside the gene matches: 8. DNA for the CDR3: TGTGCCAGCAGCCCGGAGACAGGGGGGGGTAATTCACCCCTCCACTTT. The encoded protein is CASSPETGGGNSPLHF. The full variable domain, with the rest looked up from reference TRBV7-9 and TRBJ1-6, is DTGVSQNPRHKITKRGQNVTFRCDPISEHNRLYWYRQTLGQGPEFLTYFQNEAQLEKSRLLSDRFSAERPKGSFSTLEIQRTEQGDSAMYLCASSPETGGGNSPLHFGNGTRLTVT.

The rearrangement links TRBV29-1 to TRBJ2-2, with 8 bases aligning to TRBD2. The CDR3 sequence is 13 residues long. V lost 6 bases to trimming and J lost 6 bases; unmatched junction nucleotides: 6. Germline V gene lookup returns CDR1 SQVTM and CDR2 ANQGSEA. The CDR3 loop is CSVERETAGELFF. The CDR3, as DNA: TGCAGCGTCGAGCGGGAGACTGCCGGGGAGCTGTTTTTT.

The CDR3 sequence: CASSLAVQDYTDTQYF. DNA for the CDR3: TGCGCCAGCAGCTTGGCTGTTCAGGACTACACAGATACGCAGTATTTT. The genes are TRBV5-1 and TRBJ2-3; TRBD2 might be the D (6 bases). The germline gives CDR1 SGHRS, CDR2 YFSETQ. Trimming left V 0 bases short and J 2 bases short, with 13 bases between. The CDR3 extends over 16 amino acids.

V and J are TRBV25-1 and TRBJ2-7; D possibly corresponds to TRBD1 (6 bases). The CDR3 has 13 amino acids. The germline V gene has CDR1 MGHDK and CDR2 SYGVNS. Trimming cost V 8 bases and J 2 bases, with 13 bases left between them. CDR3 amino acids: CASWAGTTYEQYF. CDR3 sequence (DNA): TGTGCCAGCTGGGCCGGGACAACCTACGAGCAGTACTTC.

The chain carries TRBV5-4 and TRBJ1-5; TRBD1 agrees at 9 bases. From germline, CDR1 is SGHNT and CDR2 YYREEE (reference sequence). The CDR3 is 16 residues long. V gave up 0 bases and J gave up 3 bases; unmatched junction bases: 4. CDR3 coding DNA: TGTGCCAGCAGCTTGGGTGGGACAGGGAACAATCAGCCCCAGCATTTT. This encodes CASSLGGTGNNQPQHF.

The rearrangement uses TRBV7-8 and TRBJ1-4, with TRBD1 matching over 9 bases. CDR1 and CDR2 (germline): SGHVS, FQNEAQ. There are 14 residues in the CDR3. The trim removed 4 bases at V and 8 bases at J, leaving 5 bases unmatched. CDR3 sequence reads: CASSSTGGDEKLFF. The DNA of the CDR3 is TGTGCCAGCAGCTCCACAGGGGGCGACGAAAAACTGTTTTTT.

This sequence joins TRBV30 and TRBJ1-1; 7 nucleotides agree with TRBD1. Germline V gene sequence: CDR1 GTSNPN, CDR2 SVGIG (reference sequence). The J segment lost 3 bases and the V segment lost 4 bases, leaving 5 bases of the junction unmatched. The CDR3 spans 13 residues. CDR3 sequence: CAWKRGQYTEAFF. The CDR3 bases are TGTGCCTGGAAGAGGGGACAGTACACTGAAGCTTTCTTT.